This TCR beta chain stems from a study of blood T cell repertoires in COVID-19. Study-wide context: Some COVID-19 samples were acute and others convalescent; all came from the United States, Italy and Spain. T cells, B-cell-depleted T cells, or PBMCs provided the cDNA or gDNA that served as material.

Study processing details: Counts of nucleated cells, estimated from reference gene primer amplification, were obtained. Sequenced by immunoSEQ multiplex PCR; TCRdb stores in-frame clones only, minus some. For V, J and clone size, that table is used; D and trimming come from the DNA. The table records about 69,000 clones, around 91% of them present only once. The sample comprised peripheral blood. This clonotype was obtained from a man aged 45-60 years with acute or convalescent COVID-19.

The CDR3 sequence: CASTRSGGWGTEAFF. In DNA form, the CDR3 reads TGTGCCAGCACCCGCTCGGGGGGATGGGGAACTGAAGCTTTCTTT. V usage is TRBV27 and J usage is TRBJ1-1, with D possibly matching TRBD1 (5 bases). CDR1 MNHEY and CDR2 SMNVEV come from the germline V gene (reference sequence). The CDR3 consists of 15 residues. V was pared by 7 bases and J by 5 bases, with 20 bases between.